The rows below give T cell receptor beta chains drawn from one sample of a study of cytomegalovirus exposure and HLA in healthy donors. Sequencing was performed with immunoSEQ multiplex PCR; in TCRdb, only in-frame clones are kept and a portion is missing. The data hold roughly 190,000 clones, with roughly nine tenths observed a single time. The sample was PBMCs. The receptor source for this set is a boy aged 2 to 10 in good health and CMV-seronegative. Both conserved end residues are part of each CDR3. Each record gives: V gene, D gene, J gene, CDR3 protein. A D gene is named only where the DNA matches it firmly.

TRBV28	.	TRBJ1-2	CASSSQGGWGGGNNYGYTF
TRBV2	.	TRBJ2-4	CASVRGLKNIQYF
TRBV28	TRBD1	TRBJ2-7	CASSLSGTGAYEQYF
TRBV28	.	TRBJ2-5	CASSFQETQYF
TRBV5-1	.	TRBJ2-5	CASSFRQFQETQYF
TRBV28	.	TRBJ2-1	CASTPEGLNNEQFF
TRBV4-1	TRBD1	TRBJ2-7	CASSRTPGQPSEQYF
TRBV7-2	TRBD2	.	CASSEHSGSSYNEQFF
TRBV18	.	TRBJ1-4	CASPAGLAGGSEKLFF
TRBV7-9	TRBD1	TRBJ1-1	CASSRPSPGQGEAFF
TRBV5-5	.	TRBJ1-2	CASSLAGGVDYGYTF
TRBV29-1	.	TRBJ1-1	CSVEPPGGNTEAFF
TRBV5-1	TRBD2	TRBJ2-3	CASSHSGTSGRYGEDTQYF
TRBV15	.	TRBJ1-1	CATFNWGQENTEAFF
TRBV2	TRBD2	TRBJ2-5	CASTSGGGKTQYF
TRBV5-1	TRBD2	TRBJ2-1	CASSSRGGRGYNEQFF
TRBV9	.	.	CASSVDVQNRVYEQYF
TRBV19	TRBD2	TRBJ2-1	CASISASGRASEQFF